This T cell receptor (beta chain) is drawn from a study of T cell responses to AZD1222 COVID-19 vaccine. After removal of 1 base from V and 11 bases from J, the junction contained 9 bases not matched to a gene. The germline V gene has CDR1 KGHSH and CDR2 LQKENI. The CDR3 length is 14 residues. As to this clone: Antigen: not known.

Broader study findings: Unmutated variant regions are reportedly the target of nearly half of TCRs that are spike-specific.

Assay: immunoSEQ multiplex PCR; the TCRdb copy retains only in-frame clones and omits some. The sample gives approximately 68,000 clones, about nine tenths of which show up once; about 24% is in the top ten. This chain links TRBV18 with TRBJ1-1; TRBD1 matches at 8 bases. This TCR derives from an adult in good health. This specimen was peripheral blood, taken on day 0 of AZD1222 vaccination. CDR3 DNA sequence: TGTGCCAGCTCACCACAACAAGCGGACAGGGTGGCTTTCTTT. This codes for CASSPQQADRVAFF. The variable domain in full, completed from reference TRBV18 and TRBJ1-1, reads NAGVMQNPRHLVRRRGQEARLRCSPMKGHSHVYWYRQLPEEGLKFMVYLQKENIIDESGMPKERFSAEFPKEGPSILRIQQVVRGDSAAYFCASSPQQADRVAFFGQGTRLTVV.